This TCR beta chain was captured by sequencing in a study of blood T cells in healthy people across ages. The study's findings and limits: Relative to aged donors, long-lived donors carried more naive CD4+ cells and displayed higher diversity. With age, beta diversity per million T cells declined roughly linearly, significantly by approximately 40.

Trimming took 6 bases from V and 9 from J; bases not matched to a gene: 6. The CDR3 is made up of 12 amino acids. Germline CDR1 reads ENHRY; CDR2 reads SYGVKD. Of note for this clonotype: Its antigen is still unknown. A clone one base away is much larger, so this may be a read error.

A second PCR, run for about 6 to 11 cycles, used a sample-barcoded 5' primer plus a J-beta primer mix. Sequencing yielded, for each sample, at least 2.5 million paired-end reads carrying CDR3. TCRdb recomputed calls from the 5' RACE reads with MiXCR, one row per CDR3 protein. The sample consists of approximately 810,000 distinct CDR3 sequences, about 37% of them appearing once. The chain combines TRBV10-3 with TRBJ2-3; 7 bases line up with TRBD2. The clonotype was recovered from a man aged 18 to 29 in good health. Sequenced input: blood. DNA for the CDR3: TGTGCCATCAGGGAGCGGGAAAGCACGCAGTATTTT. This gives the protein CAIRERESTQYF.